These 26 T cell receptor beta chains were sequenced from one sample in a study of Graves' ophthalmopathy and Graves' hyperthyroidism. Amplified material comprised TCR beta CDR3 regions derived from RNA transcripts. Scientists carried out first-round RT-PCR using HTBI primers and then a second-round multiplex PCR. TCRdb re-analysed the multiplex PCR reads in MiXCR, keeping a single row per CDR3 protein. The data hold more than 300,000 distinct CDR3 sequences, with about a sixth observed a single time. The sample comprised peripheral blood. These receptors were collected from an adult woman with stable Graves' hyperthyroidism.

This chain joins TRBV7-8 and TRBJ2-7, with D uncertain. V was trimmed by 1 base and J by 2 bases, leaving 9 bases between them. Germline V gene lookup returns CDR1 SGHVS and CDR2 FQNEAQ. The CDR3 loop spans 14 amino acids. The CDR3 bases are TGTGCCAGCAGCTTAGACACGCCACCCTACGAGCAGTACTTC. Its protein is CASSLDTPPYEQYF.

This clonotype has ten or more counts. CDR3 DNA sequence: TGTGCCAGCAGCCTCCGGACTAGCGGGGGGGCCGAGACCCAGTACTTC. Translation: CASSLRTSGGAETQYF. V gene TRBV3-1 combines with J gene TRBJ2-5, with TRBD2 identical over 15 bases. The CDR3 spans 16 residues. The V segment lost 4 bases and the J segment 5 bases; nucleotides outside the gene matches: 5. Looked up from germline, CDR1 is LGHDT and CDR2 is YNNKEL (reference sequence).

This clonotype was recorded many times. This chain connects TRBV4-3 to TRBJ1-5; 7 bases line up with TRBD1. The CDR3 extends over 14 amino acids. V shed 4 bases and J 4 bases; nucleotides not matched to a gene: 4. From germline, CDR1 is LGHNA and CDR2 YSLEER. The CDR3 is CASSRRQGNQPQHF. The CDR3 DNA follows: TGCGCCAGCAGCCGGAGACAGGGTAATCAGCCCCAGCATTTT.

The table lists this clonotype with many counts. The rearrangement uses TRBV19 and TRBJ2-7; D unresolved. The CDR3 is 12 residues long. The V gene lost 5 bases and the J gene lost 6 bases, with 11 bases spanning the gap. CDR1 is LNHDA, CDR2 SQIVND, per germline (reference sequence). As DNA, the CDR3 is TGTGCCAGTAGTGCAGACATGTCCGAGCAGTACTTC. Its translation: CASSADMSEQYF. Filled out from reference TRBV19 and TRBJ2-7, the complete variable domain reads DGGITQSPKYLFRKEGQNVTLSCEQNLNHDAMYWYRQDPGQGLRLIYYSQIVNDFQKGDIAEGYSVSREKKESFPLTVTSAQKNPTAFYLCASSADMSEQYFGPGTRLTVT.

This chain uses TRBV3-1 with TRBJ2-7; possible D gene TRBD1, 5 bases. CDR3 size: 14 residues. Germline V gives CDR1 LGHDT, CDR2 YNNKEL (reference sequence). V lost 4 bases and J lost 7, with 17 bases in between. CDR3 coding DNA: TGTGCCAGCAGCCGCCAGGGTCAGGTTGCTGAGCAGTACTTC. Its protein is CASSRQGQVAEQYF.

This clonotype was found many times. The chain recombines TRBV27 with TRBJ1-5; 7 bases agree with TRBD1. Germline loops: CDR1 MNHEY, CDR2 SMNVEV (reference sequence). The CDR3 extends over 15 amino acids. V lost 4 bases and J lost 0; bases outside the gene matches: 3. CDR3 coding DNA: TGTGCCAGCAGTTCGACAGGGTTTAGCAATCAGCCCCAGCATTTT. It yields the protein CASSSTGFSNQPQHF.

This clonotype was observed many times. This chain links TRBV6-5 with TRBJ2-7; 9 nucleotides line up with TRBD2. Germline lookup yields CDR1 MNHEY and CDR2 SVGAGI. V dropped 2 bases and J dropped 5; count of bases not matched to a gene: 10. The CDR3 has 16 residues. CDR3 in DNA: TGTGCCAGCAGTTACCCTACTGGCGGGAGGGCCGACGAGCAGTACTTC. Translating it yields CASSYPTGGRADEQYF.

This clonotype came up many times. The CDR3 here is CASSDGSSYEQYF. In DNA, the CDR3 is TGTGCCAGCAGTGACGGAAGCTCCTACGAGCAGTACTTC. The gene calls are TRBV2 and TRBJ2-7; D unclear. CDR1 is SNHLY and CDR2 is FYNNEI in the germline V gene. V gave up 3 bases and J gave up 0 bases, with 6 bases separating them. The CDR3 sequence is 13 residues long.

V usage is TRBV6-2 or TRBV6-3 and J usage is TRBJ1-2; TRBD1 matches 8 bases. This CDR3 contains 15 residues. Trimming at V came to 5 bases and at J to 4 bases, leaving 9 bases not matched to a gene. Per germline, CDR1 MNHEY and CDR2 SVGEGT. The CDR3: CASSPWTGIGYGYTF. CDR3 bases: TGTGCCAGCAGTCCTTGGACAGGGATCGGCTATGGCTACACCTTC.

This clonotype occurred many times. The chain joins TRBV7-8 to TRBJ2-7; D possibly corresponds to TRBD2 (5 bases). Trimming removed 5 bases from V and 6 bases from J, with 17 bases in between. Germline values: CDR1 SGHVS, CDR2 FQNEAQ. This CDR3 is built from 14 residues. In nucleotides, the CDR3 is TGTGCCAGCAGCCGAGACGTCTGGGAGTTCGAGCAGTACTTC. This encodes CASSRDVWEFEQYF.

This clonotype was counted at least ten times. J is TRBJ2-5 and V is TRBV2; 9 bases fit TRBD1. The CDR3 totals 15 residues. Germline values: CDR1 SNHLY, CDR2 FYNNEI. The trim removed 4 bases at V and 5 bases at J, leaving 8 bases unmatched. CDR3 sequence reads: CASSAQTGGFETQYF. The CDR3 DNA reads TGTGCCAGCAGTGCTCAGACAGGGGGGTTTGAGACCCAGTACTTC. Looking up the rest from reference TRBV2 and TRBJ2-5 gives the full variable domain: EPEVTQTPSHQVTQMGQEVILRCVPISNHLYFYWYRQILGQKVEFLVSFYNNEISEKSEIFDDQFSVERPDGSNFTLKIRSTKLEDSAMYFCASSAQTGGFETQYFGPGTRLLVL.

This clonotype was picked up a small number of times. The V and J genes are TRBV3-1 and TRBJ2-5, with a tentative D call TRBD1 (6 bases). CDR1 and CDR2 from the germline V gene are LGHDT and YNNKEL (reference sequence). The CDR3 is 14 amino acids. Trimming removed 10 bases at V and 5 bases at J, with 20 bases between. CDR3 protein: CATRDEGEGETQYF. The CDR3 DNA reads as TGTGCCACACGGGATGAGGGGGAAGGGGAGACCCAGTACTTC.

This clonotype was observed many times. The rearrangement links TRBV20-1 to TRBJ2-7; tentatively, D is TRBD2 (7 bases). Trimming shortened V by 4 bases and J by 3 bases, and 16 bases separated the two germline ends. This CDR3 has 14 amino acids. Germline CDR1 and CDR2: DFQATT and SNEGSKA (reference sequence). Written as DNA, the CDR3 is TGCAGTGCTATAGGGGGGGCTGATGGCTACGAGCAGTACTTC. Its protein product is CSAIGGADGYEQYF.

This clonotype was observed many times. The chain links TRBV3-1 to TRBJ1-1; 10 bases fit TRBD1. Losses at the gene ends were 2 bases for V and 2 bases for J; bases not matched to a gene: 5. The V gene's germline CDR1 is LGHDT and CDR2 YNNKEL (reference sequence). There are 16 residues in the CDR3. CDR3 sequence: CASSQSRTGGNTEAFF. For the CDR3, the DNA is TGTGCCAGCAGCCAAAGTCGGACAGGGGGAAACACTGAAGCTTTCTTT.

This clonotype was found many times. The gene calls are TRBV15 and TRBJ2-7; D remains ambiguous. V was shortened by 0 bases and J by 3 bases, with 12 bases between the two germline ends. The germline gives CDR1 LNHNV, CDR2 YYDKDF (reference sequence). This CDR3 region has 15 residues. CDR3 in DNA: TGTGCCACCAGCAGAGAGACTCCATTCAACTACGAGCAGTACTTC. This encodes CATSRETPFNYEQYF.

There are many counts of this clonotype. The gene calls are TRBV5-1 and TRBJ2-7; TRBD1 is a possible D gene (6 bases). CDR1 and CDR2 from the germline V gene are SGHRS and YFSETQ. This CDR3 comprises 15 residues. Trimming took off 1 base at V and 2 bases at J, with 13 bases between the two ends. This chain's CDR3 is CASSLYGQTAYEQYF. In nucleotides, the CDR3 is TGCGCCAGCAGCTTGTATGGACAGACAGCCTACGAGCAGTACTTC.

The sample holds a few counts of this clonotype. This chain connects TRBV4-1 to TRBJ2-7; the match to TRBD2 covers 10 bases. This CDR3 is built from 15 residues. The V gene's germline CDR1 is MGHRA and CDR2 YSYEKL. Trimming at V came to 4 bases and at J to 5 bases, leaving 8 bases not matched to a gene. CDR3 DNA sequence: TGCGCCAGCAGCCCCGGGGTAGCGGGAGGCCACGAGCAGTACTTC. It is translated as CASSPGVAGGHEQYF.

This clonotype was detected many times. CDR3 in amino acids: CASSLWTSGQETQYF. The CDR3, as DNA: TGTGCCAGCAGCCTCTGGACTAGCGGACAAGAGACCCAGTACTTC. The rearrangement links TRBV12-3 or TRBV12-4 to TRBJ2-5; 10 nucleotides match TRBD2. V was pared by 6 bases and J by 2 bases, with 6 bases of the junction left unmatched. The CDR3 sequence is 15 residues long.

The sample holds many counts of this clonotype. The CDR3 here is CASSPASVPTQETQYF. For the CDR3, the DNA is TGTGCCAGCTCACCCGCTAGCGTCCCAACTCAAGAGACCCAGTACTTC. The chain uses TRBV18 and TRBJ2-5; possibly TRBD2 for D (6 bases). Trimming took 3 bases from V and 2 from J, leaving 16 bases between them. From germline, CDR1 is KGHSH and CDR2 LQKENI. This CDR3 has 16 amino acids.

This clonotype was detected many times. CDR3: CASSVRAGEGFGGYTF. CDR3 bases: TGTGCCAGCAGTGTCCGGGCCGGGGAAGGTTTTGGTGGCTACACCTTC. The rearrangement links TRBV2 to TRBJ1-2; D is undetermined. This CDR3 is built from 16 residues. Germline CDR1 reads SNHLY; CDR2 reads FYNNEI. V lost 4 bases, J lost 7 bases, and 22 bases lay in between.

This clonotype was seen repeatedly, ten times or more. The chain employs TRBV20-1 and TRBJ1-5; D is possibly TRBD1 (6 bases). Germline loops: CDR1 DFQATT, CDR2 SNEGSKA (reference sequence). This CDR3 has 16 residues. V was shortened by 1 base and J by 0 bases, with 13 bases between the two germline ends. The CDR3 DNA reads as TGCAGTGCTAGAGTGGGGGGCTTATATAGCAATCAGCCCCAGCATTTT. Amino acid sequence: CSARVGGLYSNQPQHF.

This clonotype has a count of ten or more. A junction boundary mismatches the germline segment, possibly from a read error. The chain uses TRBV7-3 and TRBJ1-1; D unclear. Per the germline V gene, CDR1 is SGHTA and CDR2 is FQGTGA. The CDR3 runs to 13 residues. CDR3 amino acids: CASSLTQNTEAFF. The CDR3, as DNA: TGTGCCAGCAGTTTAACCCAAAACACTGAAGCTTTCTTT.

This clonotype appeared a few times. V gene TRBV3-1 combines with J gene TRBJ2-4; D may be TRBD2 (7 bases). Germline-derived CDR1 and CDR2 are LGHDT and YNNKEL (reference sequence). The CDR3 covers 16 residues. Trimming left V 1 base short and J 2 bases short, with 12 bases between. CDR3 DNA sequence: TGTGCCAGCAGCCAAGGGGGGGGCGCATCCAAAAACATTCAGTACTTC. Translated: CASSQGGGASKNIQYF.

This clonotype was counted many times. The chain joins TRBV5-4 to TRBJ1-2; TRBD1 aligns across 7 bases. CDR3 size: 14 residues. The V and J ends lost 2 bases and 8 bases, in that order; junction bases with no gene match: 9. Germline V gene sequence: CDR1 SGHNT, CDR2 YYREEE (reference sequence). The chain's CDR3 is CASSFTGEGGGYTF. CDR3 in DNA: TGTGCCAGCAGCTTTACAGGGGAAGGAGGAGGCTACACCTTC. The complete variable domain, with remaining parts taken from reference TRBV5-4 and TRBJ1-2, reads ETGVTQSPTHLIKTRGQQVTLRCSSQSGHNTVSWYQQALGQGPQFIFQYYREEENGRGNFPPRFSGLQFPNYSSELNVNALELDDSALYLCASSFTGEGGGYTFGSGTRLTVV.

This clonotype was detected ten times or more. CDR3 nucleotide sequence: TGTGCCAGCAGCCAGGAAGGGGCAGTGGGGGAGACCCAGTACTTC. It encodes CASSQEGAVGETQYF. The V gene is TRBV3-1, the J gene TRBJ2-5; D perhaps matches TRBD1 (5 bases). Germline V gene data show CDR1 as LGHDT and CDR2 as YNNKEL (reference sequence). The CDR3 length is 15 residues. Trimming stripped 3 bases from V and 5 bases from J, with 16 bases between.

This clonotype appeared many times. The CDR3 bases are TGTGCCAGTAGTATGTGGAAGGGGGACGAGCAGTACTTC. This translates into CASSMWKGDEQYF. J is TRBJ2-7 and V is TRBV19; D possibly corresponds to TRBD1 (6 bases). CDR1 is LNHDA and CDR2 is SQIVND in the germline V gene (reference sequence). The CDR3 is made up of 13 amino acids. V lost 3 bases and J lost 5, with 11 bases in between. Based on the CDR3 plus reference TRBV19 and TRBJ2-7, the full variable domain is DGGITQSPKYLFRKEGQNVTLSCEQNLNHDAMYWYRQDPGQGLRLIYYSQIVNDFQKGDIAEGYSVSREKKESFPLTVTSAQKNPTAFYLCASSMWKGDEQYFGPGTRLTVT.